This TCR beta chain was profiled in a study of T cells after posttransplantation cyclophosphamide. Method: immunoSEQ multiplex PCR; TCRdb's copy keeps in-frame clones and lacks some. Of tens of thousands of clones listed, under 95% are singletons. Germline CDR1 reads MDHEN; CDR2 reads SYDVKM. V shed 5 bases and J 5 bases; nucleotides not matched to a gene: 10. The CDR3 length is 15 residues. The chain uses TRBV28 and TRBJ1-1, with 8 positions matching TRBD1. The source material was PBMCs. The source is a woman aged 25-40 years in good health and a related stem cell transplant donor. CDR3 region: CASSPLSGGYTEAFF. CDR3 coding DNA: TGTGCCAGCAGTCCCCTCTCAGGGGGCTATACTGAAGCTTTCTTT.